The rows below give T cell receptor beta chains drawn from one sample of a study of CD8+CD57+ T cells in acquired aplastic anemia. TCRdb reprocessed the reads with MiXCR, giving one entry per CDR3 protein. The sample comprises fewer than 250,000 distinct CDR3 sequences, approximately 52% of which are singletons, and about a sixth rests with the top ten. The sample consisted of sorted CD4+, CD8+, or CD8+CD57+ T cells (not recorded which) from PBMCs. These receptors all stem from a human donor in good health, serving as a control. Each CDR3 is given without its conserved first and last residue. Fields, in order: V gene, CDR3 protein.

V gene: TRBV25-1; CDR3 protein: ASSGSGETQY
V gene: TRBV18; CDR3 protein: ASSLPNLQETQY
V gene: TRBV20-1; CDR3 protein: SARDAGGTYEQY
V gene: TRBV19; CDR3 protein: ASSIADYGYT
V gene: TRBV5-5; CDR3 protein: ASSPPGSSGANVLT
V gene: TRBV20-1; CDR3 protein: SAVGGGGNQPQH
V gene: TRBV29-1; CDR3 protein: SAHEGGDEAF
V gene: TRBV6-5; CDR3 protein: ASSYSAGTGEAFEAF
V gene: TRBV20-1; CDR3 protein: SAREGGAGYT
V gene: TRBV19; CDR3 protein: AYKPGHSPLH
V gene: TRBV7-9; CDR3 protein: ASSRSQGVGTDTQY
V gene: TRBV11-1; CDR3 protein: ASSLSGHGYT
V gene: TRBV20-1; CDR3 protein: SGGHGQETQY
V gene: TRBV27; CDR3 protein: ASSLHGRMIYGYT
V gene: TRBV7-9; CDR3 protein: ASTHYRGLGANVLT
V gene: TRBV10-3; CDR3 protein: ASSYSGGGGNQPQY
V gene: TRBV7-9; CDR3 protein: ASSLLGQGNEQF
V gene: TRBV10-3; CDR3 protein: AISEGRANYGYT
V gene: TRBV28; CDR3 protein: ASKNTGTQAYEQY
V gene: TRBV6-1; CDR3 protein: ASSGPQVYSGYT
V gene: TRBV19; CDR3 protein: ASSNSGGTQY
V gene: TRBV7-2; CDR3 protein: ASSIWGEGYNEQF
V gene: TRBV3-1; CDR3 protein: ASSPLAGRTDTQY
V gene: TRBV28; CDR3 protein: ASSTRTGGNQPQH
V gene: TRBV24-1; CDR3 protein: ATSDPQGGNDGYT
V gene: TRBV20-1; CDR3 protein: SAAPGGSGANVLT
V gene: TRBV24-1; CDR3 protein: ATSDLTSGVSTDTQY
V gene: TRBV20-1; CDR3 protein: SARAQNTEAF
V gene: TRBV19; CDR3 protein: ASTGSAAHYGYT